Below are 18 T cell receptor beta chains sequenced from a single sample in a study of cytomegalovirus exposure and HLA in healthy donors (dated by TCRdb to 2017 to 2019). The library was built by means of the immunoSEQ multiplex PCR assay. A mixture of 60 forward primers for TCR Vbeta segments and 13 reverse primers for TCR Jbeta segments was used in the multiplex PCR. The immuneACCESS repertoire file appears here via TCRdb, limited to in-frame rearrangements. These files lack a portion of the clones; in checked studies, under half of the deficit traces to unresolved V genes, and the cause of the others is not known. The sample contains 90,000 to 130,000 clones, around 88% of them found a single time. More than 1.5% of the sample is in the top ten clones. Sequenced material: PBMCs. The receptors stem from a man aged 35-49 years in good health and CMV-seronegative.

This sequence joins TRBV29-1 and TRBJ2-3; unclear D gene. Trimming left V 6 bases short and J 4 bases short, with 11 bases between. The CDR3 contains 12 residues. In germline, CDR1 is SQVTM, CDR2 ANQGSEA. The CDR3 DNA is TGCAGCGTCATACGAGAGGCAGATACGCAGTATTTT. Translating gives CSVIREADTQYF.

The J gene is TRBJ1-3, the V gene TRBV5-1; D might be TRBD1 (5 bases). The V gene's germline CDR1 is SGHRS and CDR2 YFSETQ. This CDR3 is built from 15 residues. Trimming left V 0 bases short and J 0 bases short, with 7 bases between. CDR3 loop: CASSLGGSSGNTIYF. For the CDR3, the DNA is TGCGCCAGCAGCTTGGGGGGCTCCTCTGGAAACACCATATATTTT.

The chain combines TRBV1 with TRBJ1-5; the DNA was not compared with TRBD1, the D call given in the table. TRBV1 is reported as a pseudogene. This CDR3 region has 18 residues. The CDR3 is CTSSPPGTGKYSNQPQHF. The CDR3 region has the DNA TGCACCAGCAGCCCCCCAGGGACAGGTAAATATAGCAATCAGCCCCAGCATTTT.

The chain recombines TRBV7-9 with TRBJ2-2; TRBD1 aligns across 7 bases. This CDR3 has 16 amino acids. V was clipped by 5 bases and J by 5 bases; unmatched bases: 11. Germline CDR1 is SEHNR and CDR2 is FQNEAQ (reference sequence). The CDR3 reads CASSHPNRGLTGELFF. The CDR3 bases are TGTGCCAGCAGCCACCCTAACAGGGGATTAACCGGGGAGCTGTTTTTT.

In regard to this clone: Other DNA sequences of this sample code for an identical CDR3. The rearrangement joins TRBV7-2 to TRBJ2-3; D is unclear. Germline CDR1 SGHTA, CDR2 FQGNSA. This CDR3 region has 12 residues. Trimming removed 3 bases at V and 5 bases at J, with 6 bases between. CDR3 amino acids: CASSFSGDTQYF. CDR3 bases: TGTGCCAGCAGCTTTTCCGGAGATACGCAGTATTTT.

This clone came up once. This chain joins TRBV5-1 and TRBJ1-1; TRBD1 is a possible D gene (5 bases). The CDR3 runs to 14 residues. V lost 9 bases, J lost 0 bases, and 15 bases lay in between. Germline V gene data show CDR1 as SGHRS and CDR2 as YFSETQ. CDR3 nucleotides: TGCGCCACCCAGCCGGGGGGGTTGAACACTGAAGCTTTCTTT. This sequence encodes CATQPGGLNTEAFF.

The CDR3 nucleotides are TGTGCCAGTATAACAGGGTTTTCGGGTGAGCAGTTCTTC. Translation gives CASITGFSGEQFF. This chain links TRBV28 with TRBJ2-1; perhaps TRBD1 as D (6 bases). V was pared by 9 bases and J by 9 bases, with 18 bases between. Germline V gene lookup returns CDR1 MDHEN and CDR2 SYDVKM. This CDR3 comprises 13 residues.

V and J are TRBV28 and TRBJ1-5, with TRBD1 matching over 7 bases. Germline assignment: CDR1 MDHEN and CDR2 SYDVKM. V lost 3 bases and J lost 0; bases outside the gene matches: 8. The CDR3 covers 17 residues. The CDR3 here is CASSFSQGLYSNQPQHF. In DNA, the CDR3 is TGTGCCAGCAGTTTTTCACAGGGGCTTTATAGCAATCAGCCCCAGCATTTT.

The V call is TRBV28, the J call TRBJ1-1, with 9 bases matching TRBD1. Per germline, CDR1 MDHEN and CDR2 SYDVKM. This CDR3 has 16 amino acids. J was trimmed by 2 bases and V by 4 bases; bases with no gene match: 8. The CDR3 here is CASSSSGTGKNTEAFF. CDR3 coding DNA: TGTGCCAGCAGTTCCTCCGGGACAGGGAAAAACACTGAAGCTTTCTTT.

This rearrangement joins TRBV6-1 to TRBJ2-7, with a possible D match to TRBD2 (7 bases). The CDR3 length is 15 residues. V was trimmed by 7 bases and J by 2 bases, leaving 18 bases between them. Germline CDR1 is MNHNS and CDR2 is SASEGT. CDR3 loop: CASTAIGEGAYEQYF. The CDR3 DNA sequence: TGTGCCAGCACCGCAATCGGGGAGGGGGCCTACGAGCAGTACTTC.

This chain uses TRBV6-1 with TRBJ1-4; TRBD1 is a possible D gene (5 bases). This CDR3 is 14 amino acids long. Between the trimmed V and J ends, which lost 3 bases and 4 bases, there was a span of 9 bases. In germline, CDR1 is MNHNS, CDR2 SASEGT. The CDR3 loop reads CASSEGLINEKLFF. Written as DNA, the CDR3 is TGTGCCAGCAGTGAGGGACTGATTAATGAAAAACTGTTTTTT.

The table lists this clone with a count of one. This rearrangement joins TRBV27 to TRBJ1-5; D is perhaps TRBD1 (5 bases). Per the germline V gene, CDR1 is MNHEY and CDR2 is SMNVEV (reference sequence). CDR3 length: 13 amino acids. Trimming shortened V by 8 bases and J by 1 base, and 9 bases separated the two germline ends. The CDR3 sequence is CASGRQSNQPQHF. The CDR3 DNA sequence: TGTGCCAGCGGTAGACAGAGCAATCAGCCCCAGCATTTT.

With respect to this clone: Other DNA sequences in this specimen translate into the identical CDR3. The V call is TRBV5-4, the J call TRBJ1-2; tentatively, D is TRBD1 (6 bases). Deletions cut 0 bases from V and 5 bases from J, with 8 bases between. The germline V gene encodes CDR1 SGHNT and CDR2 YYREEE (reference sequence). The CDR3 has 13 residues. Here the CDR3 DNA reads TGTGCCAGCAGCTTGGGAGGGGGATATGGCTACACCTTC. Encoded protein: CASSLGGGYGYTF.

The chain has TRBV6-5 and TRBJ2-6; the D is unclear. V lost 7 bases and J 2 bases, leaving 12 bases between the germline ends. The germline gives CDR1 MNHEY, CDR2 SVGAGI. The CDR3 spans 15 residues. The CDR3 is CASTSLAAGANVLTF. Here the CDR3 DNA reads TGTGCCAGCACCTCGCTGGCCGCTGGGGCCAACGTCCTGACTTTC.

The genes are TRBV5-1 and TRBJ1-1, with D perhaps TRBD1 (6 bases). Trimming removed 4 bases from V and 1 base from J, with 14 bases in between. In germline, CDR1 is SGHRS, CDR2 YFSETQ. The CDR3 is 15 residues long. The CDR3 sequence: CASSLVQGANTEAFF. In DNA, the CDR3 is TGCGCCAGCAGCCTGGTACAGGGCGCGAACACTGAAGCTTTCTTT.

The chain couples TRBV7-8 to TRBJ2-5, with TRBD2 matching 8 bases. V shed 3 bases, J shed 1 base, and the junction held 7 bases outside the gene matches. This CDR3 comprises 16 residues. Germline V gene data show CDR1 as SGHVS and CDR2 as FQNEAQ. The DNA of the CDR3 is TGTGCCAGCAGCTTGTCCGGCGGGGGGCCCCAAGAGACCCAGTACTTC. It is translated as CASSLSGGGPQETQYF.

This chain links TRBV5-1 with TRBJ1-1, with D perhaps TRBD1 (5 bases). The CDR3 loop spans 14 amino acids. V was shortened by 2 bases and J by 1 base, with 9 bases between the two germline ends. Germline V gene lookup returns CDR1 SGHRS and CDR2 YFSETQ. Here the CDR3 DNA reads TGCGCCAGCAGCTTTGGGGGGAGGAACACTGAAGCTTTCTTT. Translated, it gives CASSFGGRNTEAFF.

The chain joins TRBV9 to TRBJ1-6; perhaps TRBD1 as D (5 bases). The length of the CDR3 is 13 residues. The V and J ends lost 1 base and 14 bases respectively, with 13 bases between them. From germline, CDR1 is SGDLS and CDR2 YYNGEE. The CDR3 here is CASSVRTGGSLHF. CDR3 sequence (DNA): TGTGCCAGCAGCGTACGGACCGGGGGGTCCCTCCACTTT.